Listed below are T cell receptor beta chains from one sample, sequenced in a study of blood T cells in healthy people across ages. TCRdb processed the 5' RACE reads anew with MiXCR; each CDR3 protein has one entry. The sample has approximately 1.5 million distinct CDR3 sequences, roughly 43% seen once; the top ten hold just over 4%. The sample consisted of blood. These receptors all stem from a woman aged 18-30 years in good health. Each CDR3 is given with its conserved first and last residue. The D gene is left open where the match is weak. Size is stated for part of the rows, as once, few or many counts, or as a class when the clone is expanded.

clone size,J gene,D gene,V gene,CDR3 protein,CDR3 DNA
.,TRBJ1-1,.,TRBV30,CAWSTRFLNTEAFF,TGTGCCTGGAGTACAAGGTTTCTTAACACTGAAGCTTTCTTT
few,TRBJ1-2,.,TRBV6-2/TRBV6-3,CASSYNVRSYGYTF,TGTGCCAGCAGTTACAACGTCAGGAGCTATGGCTACACCTTC
many,TRBJ2-7,.,TRBV27,CASSLGLAYEQYF,TGTGCCAGCAGTTTAGGGCTAGCCTACGAGCAGTACTTC
.,TRBJ1-2,.,TRBV27,CASSLDPSTYGYTF,TGTGCCAGCAGTTTAGATCCCAGCACCTATGGCTACACCTTC
.,TRBJ2-1,.,TRBV6-5,CASSYSGRGEQFF,TGTGCCAGCAGTTACTCCGGTCGAGGGGAGCAGTTCTTC
few,TRBJ2-7,.,TRBV4-1,CASSQPGTRTSKANEQYF,TGCGCCAGCAGCCAACCCGGAACGAGGACAAGTAAGGCCAACGAGCAGTACTTC
few,TRBJ2-5,.,TRBV4-2,CASSQDPRGRGETQYF,TGTGCCAGCAGCCAAGATCCTAGGGGAAGGGGAGAGACCCAGTACTTC
few,TRBJ2-1,TRBD2,TRBV5-1,CASNNGGAPYNEQFF,TGCGCCAGCAACAACGGGGGGGCCCCCTACAATGAGCAGTTCTTC
few,TRBJ2-3,TRBD2,TRBV12-3/TRBV12-4,CASSRREGPDTQYF,TGTGCCAGCAGCCGCCGGGAGGGGCCAGATACGCAGTATTTT
.,TRBJ2-4,.,TRBV7-2,CASSSDMVNFGNIQYF,TGTGCCAGCAGCTCGGACATGGTAAACTTTGGAAACATTCAGTACTTC
few,TRBJ2-1,TRBD1,TRBV6-4,CASSDPTGSEQFF,TGTGCCAGCAGTGACCCGACAGGGTCTGAGCAGTTCTTC
.,TRBJ2-7,.,TRBV3-1,CASSQDPARSYEQYF,TGTGCCAGCAGCCAAGATCCGGCCAGGAGCTACGAGCAGTACTTC
.,TRBJ1-1,.,TRBV5-1,CASSCQKNTEAFF,TGCGCCAGCAGCTGCCAGAAGAACACTGAAGCTTTCTTT
.,TRBJ2-6,TRBD1,TRBV2,CASSVDRAGANVLTF,TGTGCCAGCAGTGTAGACAGGGCTGGGGCCAACGTCCTGACTTTC
.,TRBJ2-5,.,TRBV12-5,CASGSVSSQETQYF,TGTGCTAGTGGCTCTGTTAGCTCTCAAGAGACCCAGTACTTC
.,TRBJ2-1,.,TRBV27,CASNPGTLYNEQFF,TGTGCCAGCAATCCCGGGACTCTCTACAATGAGCAGTTCTTC
.,TRBJ1-1,.,TRBV6-6,CASSLTHDTEAFF,TGTGCCAGCAGCTTGACTCATGACACTGAAGCTTTCTTT
few,TRBJ2-1,.,TRBV4-3,CASSALGRAKYNEQFF,TGCGCCAGCAGCGCATTGGGGCGGGCAAAATACAATGAGCAGTTCTTC
few,TRBJ2-1,.,TRBV6-5,CASSPDLSHGNEQFF,TGTGCCAGCAGCCCCGACCTCTCCCACGGCAATGAGCAGTTCTTC
.,TRBJ2-1,TRBD2,TRBV29-1,CSVAPTSGPSNEQFF,TGCAGCGTTGCCCCGACTAGCGGACCTAGCAATGAGCAGTTCTTC
.,TRBJ2-1,TRBD1,TRBV15,CATSGRQGFNEQFF,TGTGCCACCAGCGGGCGACAGGGGTTCAATGAGCAGTTCTTC
.,TRBJ1-1,TRBD1,TRBV28,CASSSRDRWFTEAFF,TGTGCCAGCAGTTCCCGGGACAGGTGGTTCACTGAAGCTTTCTTT
.,TRBJ2-1,TRBD2,TRBV6-2/TRBV6-3,CASSPPTSGIFNEQFF,TGTGCCAGCAGTCCCCCCACTAGCGGGATTTTCAATGAGCAGTTCTTC
.,TRBJ1-6,.,TRBV3-1,CASSQVSGGSPLHF,TGTGCCAGCAGCCAAGTCTCAGGCGGTTCACCCCTCCACTTT
.,TRBJ2-1,TRBD1,TRBV20-1,CSATYGTGGRNGNEQFF,TGCAGTGCGACCTATGGAACAGGGGGCCGCAATGGCAATGAGCAGTTCTTC
few,TRBJ2-1,.,TRBV20-1,CSASPSRGGPTKNSYNEQFF,TGCAGTGCTAGTCCTTCCCGTGGGGGGCCTACAAAGAATTCCTACAATGAGCAGTTCTTC
.,TRBJ1-6,.,TRBV7-2,CASSHPPQGRNSPLHF,TGTGCCAGCAGCCACCCTCCCCAGGGGCGGAATTCACCCCTCCACTTT
.,TRBJ2-7,TRBD2,TRBV27,CASSSGLAPYNEQYF,TGTGCCAGCAGTTCCGGACTAGCGCCCTACAATGAGCAGTACTTC
few,TRBJ2-3,TRBD2,TRBV20-1,CSARVASGALTDTQYF,TGCAGTGCTAGAGTAGCCAGCGGGGCTCTAACAGATACGCAGTATTTT
once,TRBJ2-7,.,TRBV3-1,CASTLTQTGNEQYF,TGTGCCAGCACTCTGACTCAGACGGGCAACGAGCAGTACTTC
few,TRBJ1-2,TRBD1,TRBV7-2,CASSLEDRGWYGYTF,TGTGCCAGCAGCTTAGAAGACAGGGGTTGGTATGGCTACACCTTC
.,TRBJ2-1,.,TRBV7-2,CASSTDRAINEQFF,TGTGCCAGCAGCACGGACAGAGCAATCAATGAGCAGTTCTTC
.,TRBJ1-2,TRBD1,TRBV6-6,CASSDRVGGGYTF,TGTGCCAGCAGTGACAGGGTTGGAGGTGGCTACACCTTC
.,TRBJ1-1,.,TRBV12-3/TRBV12-4,CASSVLEMNTEAFF,TGTGCCAGCAGTGTGCTGGAGATGAACACTGAAGCTTTCTTT
.,TRBJ2-7,.,TRBV20-1,CSAHPPGSYEQYF,TGCAGTGCTCACCCCCCGGGATCCTACGAGCAGTACTTC
.,TRBJ1-1,.,TRBV27,CDSSPQGLNTEAFF,TGTGACAGCAGTCCACAGGGTTTGAACACTGAAGCTTTCTTT
.,TRBJ1-5,.,TRBV12-3/TRBV12-4,CASSERGRFHSQPQHF,TGTGCCAGCAGTGAACGGGGCAGGTTTCACAGTCAGCCCCAGCATTTT
.,TRBJ1-2,.,TRBV9,CASSPVTGIYGYTF,TGTGCCAGCAGTCCCGTTACAGGGATCTATGGCTACACCTTC
few,TRBJ2-5,TRBD2,TRBV9,CASSVGGSGGQETQYF,TGTGCCAGCAGCGTAGGAGGTAGCGGGGGCCAAGAGACCCAGTACTTC
few,TRBJ1-6,.,TRBV9,CASSVDGGHNSPLHF,TGTGCCAGCAGCGTAGACGGGGGCCATAATTCACCCCTCCACTTT
.,TRBJ1-3,.,TRBV7-2,CASSLGTHSGNTIYF,TGTGCCAGCAGCTTAGGGACCCACTCTGGAAACACCATATATTTT
.,TRBJ2-3,.,TRBV1,CTSSPGRDTDTQYF,TGCACCAGCAGCCCGGGGAGGGATACAGATACGCAGTATTTT
few,TRBJ2-3,.,TRBV7-9,CASSLAAGATDTQYF,TGTGCCAGCAGCTTAGCGGCAGGGGCGACAGATACGCAGTATTTT
few,TRBJ2-4,.,TRBV12-3/TRBV12-4,CASSIQGQNIQYF,TGTGCCAGCAGTATCCAGGGGCAAAACATTCAGTACTTC
.,TRBJ1-2,.,TRBV6-5,CASRQALGYGYTF,TGTGCCAGCAGACAGGCTCTCGGCTATGGCTACACCTTC
.,TRBJ2-1,TRBD2,TRBV11-2,CASRPAGTSVYNEQFF,TGTGCCAGCAGGCCGGCGGGGACTAGCGTCTACAATGAGCAGTTCTTC
few,TRBJ2-7,TRBD1,TRBV27,CASSPRQGSSYEQYF,TGTGCCAGCAGTCCTCGACAGGGGTCCTCCTACGAGCAGTACTTC
.,TRBJ2-5,TRBD2,TRBV7-2,CASRYTSGQETQYF,TGTGCCAGCAGGTACACTAGCGGGCAAGAGACCCAGTACTTC
.,TRBJ2-1,.,TRBV20-1,CSARKDNEQFF,TGCAGTGCTAGAAAGGACAATGAGCAGTTCTTC
.,TRBJ2-2,TRBD1,TRBV29-1,CSGGTGNTGELFF,TGCAGCGGCGGGACAGGGAACACCGGGGAGCTGTTTTTT
few,TRBJ1-1,.,TRBV5-1,CASSFGGINAATEAFF,TGCGCCAGCAGTTTCGGGGGGATCAACGCCGCCACTGAAGCTTTCTTT